The rows below give T cell receptor beta chains drawn from one sample of a study of monozygotic twins with inflammatory bowel disease. TCRdb processed the 5' RACE reads again and assigns one entry to each CDR3 protein, with no DNA. Here the sample table reports approximately 210,000 distinct CDR3 sequences. Specimen: blood. Receptors originate from a human donor with ulcerative colitis or Crohn's disease, or a healthy co-twin of an affected twin (not recorded which). The CDR3 runs from the conserved cysteine through the conserved F or W. Fields, in order: J gene, V gene, CDR3 protein.

>TRBJ1-5|TRBV12-3/TRBV12-4
CASSSTGGAYQPQHF
>TRBJ1-5|TRBV7-8
CASSLAVRAFNQPQHF
>TRBJ2-7|TRBV5-4
CASSASGSLTYEQYF
>TRBJ1-3|TRBV29-1
CSVGDRGNTIYF
>TRBJ2-7|TRBV5-1
CASSSPQGISYEQYF
>TRBJ1-5|TRBV7-4
CASSLGYADRLANQPQHF
>TRBJ2-3|TRBV3-1
CASSDTSGGTDTQYF
>TRBJ2-2|TRBV27
CASIRTGPTGELFF
>TRBJ2-7|TRBV29-1
CSFSDWGYEQYF
>TRBJ2-1|TRBV30
CAWSDQRGGREQFF
>TRBJ2-1|TRBV12-3/TRBV12-4
CASSPPWPNEQFF
>TRBJ2-1|TRBV7-2
CASSFGREAGNEQFF
>TRBJ2-2|TRBV24-1
CATSDYGTGGASTGELFF
>TRBJ2-2|TRBV7-2
CASSFTGGPITTGELFF
>TRBJ2-2|TRBV4-3
CASSQGGQVTNTGELFF
>TRBJ1-2|TRBV20-1
CSARASGRNKFYGYTF
>TRBJ2-1|TRBV7-6
CASSLAPAGGLSNEQFF
>TRBJ1-1|TRBV6-5
CASSYSSGPKGSTEAFF
>TRBJ1-3|TRBV5-1
CASSAALGGNTIYF
>TRBJ2-1|TRBV7-9
CASSLAEGQGRNEQFF
>TRBJ1-5|TRBV19
CASSPAGPGNQPQHF
>TRBJ2-6|TRBV11-1
CASSYDRGGVSLSGANVLTF
>TRBJ2-1|TRBV7-2
CASSSSPPSGGYNEQFF
>TRBJ1-6|TRBV2
CASSGEGAKSPLHF
>TRBJ2-2|TRBV7-2
CAIPNRRPGELFF
>TRBJ1-1|TRBV7-9
CASSYQVNTEAFF
>TRBJ2-5|TRBV18
CASSPSGQPAETQYF
>TRBJ2-2|TRBV5-1
CASSDYKTAAEELFF
>TRBJ2-1|TRBV5-1
CASNSGGAEVSWQFF
>TRBJ2-3|TRBV25-1
CASSEFRGSLTDTQYF
>TRBJ1-1|TRBV29-1
CSGSGQLNTEAFF
>TRBJ1-5|TRBV3-1
CASSQGTATNQPQHF
>TRBJ2-6|TRBV27
CASSLWGTGANVLTF
>TRBJ2-3|TRBV28
CASSKAGTSGRVKKDTQYF
>TRBJ1-1|TRBV2
CACQGDQNTEAFF
>TRBJ2-7|TRBV20-1
CSARESEQNLPF
>TRBJ1-1|TRBV2
CASSGGTGVPEAFF
>TRBJ1-2|TRBV7-2
CASSLLAGGAANYGYTF
>TRBJ1-3|TRBV2
CASKGSSGNTIYF
>TRBJ1-6|TRBV25-1
CASSPWVPGQGWNSPLHF
>TRBJ2-2|TRBV11-2
CASSLDRLAGYGVTGELFF
>TRBJ1-2|TRBV5-6
CASSLVGTDYGYTF
>TRBJ1-6|TRBV5-1
CASSLGDTLGNSPLHF
>TRBJ1-4|TRBV10-1
CASSRVARVNEKLFF